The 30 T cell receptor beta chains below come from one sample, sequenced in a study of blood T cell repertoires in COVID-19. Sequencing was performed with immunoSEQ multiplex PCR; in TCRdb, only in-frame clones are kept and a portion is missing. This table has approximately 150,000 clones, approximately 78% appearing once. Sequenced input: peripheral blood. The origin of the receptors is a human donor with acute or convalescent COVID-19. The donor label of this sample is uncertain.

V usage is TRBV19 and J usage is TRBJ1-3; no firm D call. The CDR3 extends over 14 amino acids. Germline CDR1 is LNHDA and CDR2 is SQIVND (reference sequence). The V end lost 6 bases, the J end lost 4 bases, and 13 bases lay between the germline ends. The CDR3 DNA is TGTGCCAGTAGACCGGGAGCATCCGGAAACACCATATATTTT. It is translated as CASRPGASGNTIYF.

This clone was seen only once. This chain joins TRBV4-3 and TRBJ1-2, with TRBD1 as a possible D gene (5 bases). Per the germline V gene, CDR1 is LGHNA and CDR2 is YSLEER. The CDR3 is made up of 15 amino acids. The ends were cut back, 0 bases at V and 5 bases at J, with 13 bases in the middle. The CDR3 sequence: CASSQDSGGGYGYTF. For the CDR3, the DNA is TGCGCCAGCAGCCAAGATAGCGGGGGAGGATATGGCTACACCTTC.

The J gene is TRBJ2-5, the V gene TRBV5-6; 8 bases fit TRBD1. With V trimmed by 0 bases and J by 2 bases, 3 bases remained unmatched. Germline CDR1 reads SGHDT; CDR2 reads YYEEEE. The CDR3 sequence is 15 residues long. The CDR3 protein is CASSLGQGIQETQYF. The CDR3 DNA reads TGTGCCAGCAGCTTGGGACAGGGGATTCAAGAGACCCAGTACTTC.

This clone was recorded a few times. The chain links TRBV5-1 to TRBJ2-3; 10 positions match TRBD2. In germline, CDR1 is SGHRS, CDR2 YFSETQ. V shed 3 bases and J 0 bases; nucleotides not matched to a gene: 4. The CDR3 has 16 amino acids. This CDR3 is CASSSGGLASTDTQYF. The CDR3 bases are TGCGCCAGCAGCTCTGGGGGACTAGCGAGCACAGATACGCAGTATTTT.

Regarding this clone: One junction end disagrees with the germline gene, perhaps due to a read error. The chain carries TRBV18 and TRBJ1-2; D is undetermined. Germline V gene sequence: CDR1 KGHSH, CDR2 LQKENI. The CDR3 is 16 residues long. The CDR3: CASSPPTEKVGNGYTF. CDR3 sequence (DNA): TGTGCCAGCTCCCCACCGACGGAGAAAGTGGGTAATGGCTACACCTTC.

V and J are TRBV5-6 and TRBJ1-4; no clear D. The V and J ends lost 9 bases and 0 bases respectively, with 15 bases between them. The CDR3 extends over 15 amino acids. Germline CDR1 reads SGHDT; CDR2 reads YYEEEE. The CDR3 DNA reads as TGTGCCACAAAGCGGGCCTCTGCAACTAATGAAAAACTGTTTTTT. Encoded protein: CATKRASATNEKLFF.

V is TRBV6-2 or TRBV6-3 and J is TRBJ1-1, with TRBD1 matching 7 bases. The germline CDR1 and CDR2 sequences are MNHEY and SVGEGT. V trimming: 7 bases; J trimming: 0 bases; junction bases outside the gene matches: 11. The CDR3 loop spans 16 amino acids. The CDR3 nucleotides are TGTGCCAGCACCCCCATCCAGACAGGGATGAACACTGAAGCTTTCTTT. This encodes CASTPIQTGMNTEAFF.

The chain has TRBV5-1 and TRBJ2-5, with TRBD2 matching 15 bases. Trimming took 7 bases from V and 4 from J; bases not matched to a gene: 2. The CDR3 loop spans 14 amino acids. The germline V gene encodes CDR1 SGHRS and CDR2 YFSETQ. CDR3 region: CASSGLAGGETQYF. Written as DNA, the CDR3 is TGCGCCAGCTCGGGACTAGCGGGGGGAGAGACCCAGTACTTC.

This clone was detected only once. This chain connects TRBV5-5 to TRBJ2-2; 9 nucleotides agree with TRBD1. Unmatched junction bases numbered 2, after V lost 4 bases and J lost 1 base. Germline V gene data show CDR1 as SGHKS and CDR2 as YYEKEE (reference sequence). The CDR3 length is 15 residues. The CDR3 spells CASSTGQGNTGELFF. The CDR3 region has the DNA TGTGCCAGCAGCACGGGACAGGGGAACACCGGGGAGCTGTTTTTT.

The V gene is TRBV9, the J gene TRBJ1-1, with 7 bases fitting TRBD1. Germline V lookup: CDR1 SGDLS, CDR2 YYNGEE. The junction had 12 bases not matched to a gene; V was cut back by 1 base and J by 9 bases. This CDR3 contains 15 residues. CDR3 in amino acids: CASSVTGLTGAQAFF. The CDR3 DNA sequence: TGTGCCAGCAGCGTAACTGGGTTAACAGGGGCGCAAGCTTTCTTT.

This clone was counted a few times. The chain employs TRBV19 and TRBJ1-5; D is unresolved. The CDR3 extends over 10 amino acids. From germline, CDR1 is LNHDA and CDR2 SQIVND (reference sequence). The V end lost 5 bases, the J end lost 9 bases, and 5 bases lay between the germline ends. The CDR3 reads CASSVRPQHF. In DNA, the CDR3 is TGTGCCAGTAGTGTGCGGCCCCAGCATTTT.

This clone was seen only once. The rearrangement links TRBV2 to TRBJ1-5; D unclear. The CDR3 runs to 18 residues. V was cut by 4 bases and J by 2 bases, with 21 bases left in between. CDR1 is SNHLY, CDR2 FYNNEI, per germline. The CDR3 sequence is CASSALGGGGVGNQPQHF. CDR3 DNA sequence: TGTGCCAGCAGTGCCCTGGGAGGAGGAGGTGTCGGCAATCAGCCCCAGCATTTT.

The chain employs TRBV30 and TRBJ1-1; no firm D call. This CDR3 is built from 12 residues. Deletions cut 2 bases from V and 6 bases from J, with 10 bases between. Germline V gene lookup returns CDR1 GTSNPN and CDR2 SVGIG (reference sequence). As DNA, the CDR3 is TGTGCCTGGAGTTCGCGGTGGCCTGAAGCTTTCTTT. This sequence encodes CAWSSRWPEAFF.

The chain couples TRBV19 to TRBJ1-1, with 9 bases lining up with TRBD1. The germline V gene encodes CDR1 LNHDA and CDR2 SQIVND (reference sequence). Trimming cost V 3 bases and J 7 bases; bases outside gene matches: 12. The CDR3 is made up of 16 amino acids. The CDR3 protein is CASSMLPGQGVVEAFF. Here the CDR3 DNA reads TGTGCCAGTAGTATGTTACCGGGACAGGGTGTAGTTGAAGCTTTCTTT.

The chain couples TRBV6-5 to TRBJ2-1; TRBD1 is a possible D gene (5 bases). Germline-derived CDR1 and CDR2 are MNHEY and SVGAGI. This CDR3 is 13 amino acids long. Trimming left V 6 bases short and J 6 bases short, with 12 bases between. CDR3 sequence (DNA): TGTGCCAGCAGAAAGCAGGGTTTCAATGAGCAGTTCTTC. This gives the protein CASRKQGFNEQFF.

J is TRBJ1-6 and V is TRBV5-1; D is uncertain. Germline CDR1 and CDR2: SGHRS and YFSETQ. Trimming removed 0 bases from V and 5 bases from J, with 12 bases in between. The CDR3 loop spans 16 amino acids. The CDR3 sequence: CASSLVPVTNNSPLHF. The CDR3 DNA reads TGCGCCAGCAGCTTGGTCCCGGTAACGAATAATTCACCCCTCCACTTT. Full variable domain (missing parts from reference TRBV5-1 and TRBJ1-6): KAGVTQTPRYLIKTRGQQVTLSCSPISGHRSVSWYQQTPGQGLQFLFEYFSETQRNKGNFPGRFSGRQFSNSRSEMNVSTLELGDSALYLCASSLVPVTNNSPLHFGNGTRLTVT.

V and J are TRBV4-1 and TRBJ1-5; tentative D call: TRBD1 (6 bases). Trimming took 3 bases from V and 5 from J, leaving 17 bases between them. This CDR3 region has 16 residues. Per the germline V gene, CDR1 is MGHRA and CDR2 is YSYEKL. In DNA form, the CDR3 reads TGCGCCAGCAGCCACGCACCGGGACAACGACATCAGCCCCAGCATTTT. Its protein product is CASSHAPGQRHQPQHF.

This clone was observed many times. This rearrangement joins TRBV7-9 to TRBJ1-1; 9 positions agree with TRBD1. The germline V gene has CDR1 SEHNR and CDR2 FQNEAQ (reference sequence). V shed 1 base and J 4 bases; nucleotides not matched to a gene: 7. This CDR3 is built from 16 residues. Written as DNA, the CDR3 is TGTGCCAGCAGCTTAGAACCTGGACAGGGGAGCACTGAAGCTTTCTTT. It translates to CASSLEPGQGSTEAFF.

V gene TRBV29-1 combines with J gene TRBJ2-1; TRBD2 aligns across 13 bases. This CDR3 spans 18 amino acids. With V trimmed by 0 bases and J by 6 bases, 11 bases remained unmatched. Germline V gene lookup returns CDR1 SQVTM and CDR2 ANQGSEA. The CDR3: CSVEDKFQGTSGANEQFF. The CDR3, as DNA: TGCAGCGTTGAAGATAAATTTCAAGGGACTAGCGGGGCCAATGAGCAGTTCTTC.

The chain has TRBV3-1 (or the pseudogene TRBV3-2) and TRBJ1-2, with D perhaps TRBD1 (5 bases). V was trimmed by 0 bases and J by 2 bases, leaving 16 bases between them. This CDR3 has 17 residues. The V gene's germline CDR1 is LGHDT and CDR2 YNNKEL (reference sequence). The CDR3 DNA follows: TGTGCCAGCAGCCAAGATATTTGGGCAGGGAACAACTATGGCTACACCTTC. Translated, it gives CASSQDIWAGNNYGYTF.

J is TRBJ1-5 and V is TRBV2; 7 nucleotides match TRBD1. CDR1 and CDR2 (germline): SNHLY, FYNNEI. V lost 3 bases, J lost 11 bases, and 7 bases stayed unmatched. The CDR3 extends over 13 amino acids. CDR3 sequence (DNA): TGTGCCAGCAGTGACCCAGGGGGAAGGACCCAGCATTTT. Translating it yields CASSDPGGRTQHF.

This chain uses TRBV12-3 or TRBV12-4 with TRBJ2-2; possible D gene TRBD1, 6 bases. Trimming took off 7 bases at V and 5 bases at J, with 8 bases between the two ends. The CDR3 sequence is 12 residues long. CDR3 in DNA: TGTGCCAGCATCGACAGGACCGGGGAGCTGTTTTTT. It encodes CASIDRTGELFF.

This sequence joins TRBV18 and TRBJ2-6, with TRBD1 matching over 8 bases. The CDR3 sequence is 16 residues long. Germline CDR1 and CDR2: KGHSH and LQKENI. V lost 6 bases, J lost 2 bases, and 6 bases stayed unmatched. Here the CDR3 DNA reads TGTGCCAGCTCCGTAGTACAGGGGGCTGGGGCCAACGTCCTGACTTTC. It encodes CASSVVQGAGANVLTF. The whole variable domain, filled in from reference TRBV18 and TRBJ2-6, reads NAGVMQNPRHLVRRRGQEARLRCSPMKGHSHVYWYRQLPEEGLKFMVYLQKENIIDESGMPKERFSAEFPKEGPSILRIQQVVRGDSAAYFCASSVVQGAGANVLTFGAGSRLTVL.

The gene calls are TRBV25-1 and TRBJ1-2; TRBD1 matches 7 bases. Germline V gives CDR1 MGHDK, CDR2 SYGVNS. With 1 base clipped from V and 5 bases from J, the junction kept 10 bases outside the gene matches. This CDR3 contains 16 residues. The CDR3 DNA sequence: TGTGCCAGCAGTGAATCCGTTGGAGGGGGCATATATGGCTACACCTTC. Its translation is CASSESVGGGIYGYTF.

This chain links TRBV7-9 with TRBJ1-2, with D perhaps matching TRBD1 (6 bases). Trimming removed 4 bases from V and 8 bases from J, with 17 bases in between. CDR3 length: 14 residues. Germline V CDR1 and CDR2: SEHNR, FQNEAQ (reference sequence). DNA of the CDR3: TGTGCCAGCAGCTCGGACAGAGGAAGGAAAGGCTACACCTTC. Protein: CASSSDRGRKGYTF.

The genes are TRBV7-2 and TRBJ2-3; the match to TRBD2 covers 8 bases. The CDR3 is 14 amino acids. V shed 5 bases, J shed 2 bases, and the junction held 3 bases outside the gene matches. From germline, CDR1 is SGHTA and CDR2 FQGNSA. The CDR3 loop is CASSVSGITDTQYF. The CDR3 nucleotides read TGTGCCAGCAGCGTTAGCGGGATCACAGATACGCAGTATTTT.

The CDR3 sequence is CASSYNVGAAIYF. The DNA of the CDR3 is TGTGCCAGCAGTTATAACGTAGGGGCTGCCATATATTTT. This chain uses TRBV6-5 with TRBJ1-3; the D gene is possibly TRBD1 (5 bases). The V and J ends lost 3 bases and 11 bases respectively, with 14 bases between them. The CDR3 extends over 13 amino acids. Germline V gives CDR1 MNHEY, CDR2 SVGAGI.

CDR3 sequence (DNA): TGTGCCAGCAGCTTGTGGAGCGGGGCAGCCAAAAACATTCAGTACTTC. It specifies CASSLWSGAAKNIQYF. The V call is TRBV5-8, the J call TRBJ2-4, with TRBD2 matching over 7 bases. The CDR3 contains 16 residues. Germline values: CDR1 SGHTS, CDR2 YDEGEE. V lost 1 base to trimming and J lost 0 bases; unmatched junction nucleotides: 4.

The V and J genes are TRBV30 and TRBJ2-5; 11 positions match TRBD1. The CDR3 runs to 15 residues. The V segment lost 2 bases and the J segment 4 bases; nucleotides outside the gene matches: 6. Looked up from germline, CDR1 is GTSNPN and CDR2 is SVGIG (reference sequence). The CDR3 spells CAWSSGQGARETQYF. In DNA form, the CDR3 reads TGTGCCTGGAGTAGCGGACAGGGGGCTAGAGAGACCCAGTACTTC.

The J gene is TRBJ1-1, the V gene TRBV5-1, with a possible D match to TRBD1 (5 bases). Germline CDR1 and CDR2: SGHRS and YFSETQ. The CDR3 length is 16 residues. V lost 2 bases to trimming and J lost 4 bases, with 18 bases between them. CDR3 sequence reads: CASSFQGAGEGTEAFF. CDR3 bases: TGCGCCAGCAGCTTCCAGGGCGCGGGGGAGGGCACTGAAGCTTTCTTT.